The clone carrying this T cell receptor (beta chain) was seen just once. Its target is not known. TCRdb used MiXCR to call clones anew from the PCR reads. Among over 35,000 clones, approximately 16% were seen once, and the ten largest hold about a tenth. These data come from a study of metastatic and nonmetastatic thyroid tumors. Germline CDR1 is SGHKS and CDR2 is YYEKEE (reference sequence). Trimming removed 0 bases from V and 3 bases from J, with 10 bases in between. This CDR3 is 15 amino acids long. General study points: Reports indicated that malignant thyroid tumors showed significantly higher TCR beta diversity than benign nodules did, in blood and tumor.

Patients were all untreated before their thyroid surgery. The rearrangement uses TRBV5-5 and TRBJ1-3; D is uncertain. The specimen was tumor tissue. This clonotype was obtained from a female donor with papillary thyroid cancer or a benign thyroid nodule (not recorded which). Some clones in this sample may be carry-over from other donors' samples. The CDR3 sequence is CASSLASEGGNTIYF. DNA for the CDR3: TGTGCCAGCAGCTTGGCCAGCGAAGGTGGAAACACCATATATTTT.